The 32 T cell receptor beta chains reported below all come from one sample, sequenced in a study of cytomegalovirus exposure and HLA in healthy donors. PCR was performed using 60 Vbeta and 13 Jbeta primers. Only in-frame clones appear in the TCRdb table, and some are missing; sequencing was by immunoSEQ multiplex PCR. The sample lists roughly 180,000 clones, roughly 9.5% occurring once. What was sequenced was PBMCs. Source of these receptors: a woman aged 25 to 39 in good health and CMV-seropositive.

The chain is built from TRBV5-1 and TRBJ1-1; D is unclear. Per germline, CDR1 SGHRS and CDR2 YFSETQ. This CDR3 has 14 residues. With 0 bases removed from V and 5 bases from J, the gap between germline ends came to 11 bases. CDR3 in amino acids: CASSLGGERTEAFF. The CDR3 bases are TGCGCCAGCAGCTTGGGTGGGGAGAGGACTGAAGCTTTCTTT.

V and J are TRBV9 and TRBJ2-1, with D possibly TRBD2 on 6 matching bases. The CDR3 totals 15 residues. Trimming removed 3 bases at V and 1 base at J, with 11 bases between. CDR1 is SGDLS, CDR2 YYNGEE, per germline. In nucleotides, the CDR3 is TGTGCCAGCAGCGCCGGGAGAGGGTCCTACAATGAGCAGTTCTTC. Translation: CASSAGRGSYNEQFF. Full variable domain (rest looked up from reference TRBV9 and TRBJ2-1): DSGVTQTPKHLITATGQRVTLRCSPRSGDLSVYWYQQSLDQGLQFLIQYYNGEERAKGNILERFSAQQFPDLHSELNLSSLELGDSALYFCASSAGRGSYNEQFFGPGTRLTVL.

This clone has a handful of counts. The genes are TRBV13 and TRBJ2-1; D might be TRBD1 (6 bases). CDR1 PRHDT and CDR2 FYEKMQ come from the germline V gene (reference sequence). The CDR3 contains 17 residues. The V end was cut by 6 bases, the J end by 6 bases, with 24 bases between. The CDR3 spells CASSLSQLQGPGNEQFF. CDR3 nucleotides: TGTGCCAGCAGTCTAAGTCAGCTACAGGGTCCGGGCAATGAGCAGTTCTTC.

In this sample, this clone turned up a few times. The V gene is TRBV18, the J gene TRBJ2-7, with 9 bases identical to TRBD2. The CDR3 has 15 amino acids. J lost 3 bases, V lost 2 bases, and 5 bases had no gene match. Germline values: CDR1 KGHSH, CDR2 LQKENI. CDR3 in DNA: TGTGCCAGCTCACCATATTTAGCGGGAGACTACGAGCAGTACTTC. Encoded protein: CASSPYLAGDYEQYF.

This chain connects TRBV7-6 to TRBJ2-2; the D is unclear. The CDR3 sequence is 16 residues long. CDR1 and CDR2 from the germline V gene are SGHVS and FNYEAQ. V lost 2 bases and J 0 bases, leaving 10 bases between the germline ends. CDR3 sequence: CASSLSNYPNTGELFF. For the CDR3, the DNA is TGTGCCAGCAGCTTAAGTAACTACCCGAACACCGGGGAGCTGTTTTTT. The variable domain in full, completed from reference TRBV7-6 and TRBJ2-2, reads GAGVSQSPRYKVTKRGQDVALRCDPISGHVSLYWYRQALGQGPEFLTYFNYEAQQDKSGLPNDRFSAERPEGSISTLTIQRTEQRDSAMYRCASSLSNYPNTGELFFGEGSRLTVL.

Only a few counts were recorded for this clone. The chain recombines TRBV23-1 with TRBJ2-7; the D gene is possibly TRBD1 (5 bases). TRBV23-1 is identified as an open reading frame with a role that is uncertain. V lost 1 base, J lost 4 bases, and 11 bases lay in between. The CDR3 has 14 residues. CDR3 region: CASSQLPGSYEQYF. CDR3 bases: TGCGCCAGCAGTCAATTGCCAGGGTCATACGAGCAGTACTTC.

V usage is TRBV7-2 and J usage is TRBJ2-5; TRBD2 aligns across 9 bases. The V gene end was trimmed by 5 bases and the J gene end by 4 bases; junction bases not matched to a gene: 11. The CDR3 covers 16 residues. From germline, CDR1 is SGHTA and CDR2 FQGNSA. This CDR3 reads CASSGWGREGRETQYF. Written as DNA, the CDR3 is TGTGCCAGCAGCGGGTGGGGGCGGGAGGGCCGAGAGACCCAGTACTTC. Together with reference TRBV7-2 and TRBJ2-5, the CDR3 gives the full variable domain: GAGVSQSPSNKVTEKGKDVELRCDPISGHTALYWYRQSLGQGLEFLIYFQGNSAPDKSGLPSDRFSAERTGGSVSTLTIQRTQQEDSAVYLCASSGWGREGRETQYFGPGTRLLVL.

This sequence joins TRBV5-1 and TRBJ2-6; TRBD2 matches at 7 bases. In germline, CDR1 is SGHRS, CDR2 YFSETQ. The V and J ends lost 0 bases and 4 bases, in that order; junction bases with no gene match: 1. CDR3 size: 15 residues. The DNA for the CDR3 is TGCGCCAGCAGCTTGGCGGGAGGCGGGGCCAACGTCCTGACTTTC. As protein: CASSLAGGGANVLTF.

CDR3 loop: CASSDTLEVGEQYF. The CDR3 DNA reads TGCGCCAGCAGTGATACCCTAGAAGTTGGCGAGCAGTACTTC. The chain recombines TRBV10-2 with TRBJ2-7; D is unclear. The CDR3 loop spans 14 amino acids. CDR1 and CDR2 (germline): WSHSY, SAAADI. V gave up 3 bases and J gave up 6 bases, with 15 bases separating them.

This sequence joins TRBV6-5 and TRBJ2-5, with a tentative D call TRBD1 (6 bases). There are 14 residues in the CDR3. Germline V gene lookup returns CDR1 MNHEY and CDR2 SVGAGI. Between the trimmed V and J ends, which lost 2 bases and 4 bases, there was a span of 11 bases. This CDR3 reads CASSYQDSSETQYF. CDR3 DNA sequence: TGTGCCAGCAGTTACCAGGACAGCTCAGAGACCCAGTACTTC.

This clone showed up just a few times. The rearrangement links TRBV5-1 to TRBJ2-5; 8 nucleotides agree with TRBD1. The last part of the DNA fits TRBJ2-7 better; the J call may be wrong. The CDR3 totals 14 residues. Germline-derived CDR1 and CDR2 are SGHRS and YFSETQ. The DNA for the CDR3 is TGCGCCAGCAGCTTGCCAGGGGGCAGGGACGAGCAGTACTTC. Translation gives CASSLPGGRDEQYF.

This sequence joins TRBV25-1 and TRBJ1-2; 8 positions agree with TRBD1. Germline values: CDR1 MGHDK, CDR2 SYGVNS. The V gene end was trimmed by 5 bases and the J gene end by 8 bases; junction bases not matched to a gene: 4. This CDR3 is built from 12 residues. For the CDR3, the DNA is TGTGCCAGCAGTAGGACAGGGAACGGCTACACCTTC. It specifies CASSRTGNGYTF.

This clone showed up just a few times. This chain joins TRBV29-1 and TRBJ1-1; 8 nucleotides agree with TRBD1. Germline V lookup: CDR1 SQVTM, CDR2 ANQGSEA. The CDR3 has 12 residues. V lost 5 bases to trimming and J lost 7 bases; unmatched junction nucleotides: 6. The CDR3 is CSVRTGRNEAFF. CDR3 nucleotide sequence: TGCAGCGTTCGGACAGGGCGGAATGAAGCTTTCTTT.

This clone was seen a few times. The chain links TRBV2 to TRBJ1-5; D is ambiguous. Trimming removed 2 bases at V and 11 bases at J, with 7 bases between. Germline CDR1 is SNHLY and CDR2 is FYNNEI. The CDR3 has 11 amino acids. CDR3 DNA sequence: TGTGCCAGCAGTGAATACGACTCCCAGCATTTT. Translated, it gives CASSEYDSQHF.

This clone has only a few counts. At one boundary the junction diverges from the germline segment, which might be a read error. The chain couples TRBV6-1 to TRBJ2-7; D is ambiguous. Germline V gene sequence: CDR1 MNHNS, CDR2 SASEGT. The CDR3 covers 11 residues. CDR3 in DNA: TGTGCCAGCATCGGCCTGAGCGAGCAGTACTTT. It codes for CASIGLSEQYF.

The V gene is TRBV7-6, the J gene TRBJ2-2; 10 positions match TRBD2. CDR1 is SGHVS and CDR2 is FNYEAQ in the germline V gene. This CDR3 has 15 residues. Trimming removed 1 base from V and 5 bases from J; junction bases left unmatched: 1. The DNA of the CDR3 is TGTGCCAGCAGCTTAGGTAGCGGGAGGACCGGGGAGCTGTTTTTT. It translates to CASSLGSGRTGELFF.

This clone has a handful of counts. The chain carries TRBV7-3 and TRBJ1-2; no definite D call. The CDR3 has 14 residues. V lost 2 bases and J 2 bases, leaving 9 bases between the germline ends. CDR1 is SGHTA and CDR2 is FQGTGA in the germline V gene. The CDR3 DNA reads TGTGCCAGCAGCTTAGTTGCGGGGAACTATGGCTACACCTTC. This codes for CASSLVAGNYGYTF.

This clone has a handful of counts. This sequence joins TRBV7-2 and TRBJ2-3; 8 nucleotides match TRBD2. Germline V lookup: CDR1 SGHTA, CDR2 FQGNSA. This CDR3 comprises 16 residues. Germline trimming cut 4 bases from V and 1 base from J; bases unmatched to any gene: 7. The CDR3 DNA reads as TGTGCCAGCAGCTCTAGCAGCGGGAGCGGCACAGATACGCAGTATTTT. It specifies CASSSSSGSGTDTQYF.

The sample holds a few counts of this clone. The gene calls are TRBV6-6 and TRBJ1-1, with 7 bases aligning to TRBD1. Germline CDR1 MNHNY, CDR2 SVGAGI (reference sequence). V shed 2 bases, J shed 8 bases, and the junction held 8 bases outside the gene matches. This CDR3 has 14 residues. In nucleotides, the CDR3 is TGTGCCAGCAGTTACCCCGCGAGGGGGCGCGAAGCTTTCTTT. Translation: CASSYPARGREAFF.

This clone was seen only a few times. This chain links TRBV2 with TRBJ2-5; 7 positions match TRBD2. Germline CDR1 and CDR2: SNHLY and FYNNEI. After removal of 10 bases from V and 4 bases from J, the junction contained 9 bases not matched to a gene. The length of the CDR3 is 13 residues. The CDR3 sequence: CATKGGVGETQYF. The DNA of the CDR3 is TGTGCCACTAAGGGAGGGGTTGGAGAGACCCAGTACTTC.

The rearrangement joins TRBV30 to TRBJ2-4; tentative D call: TRBD2 (5 bases). The ends were cut back, 5 bases at V and 3 bases at J, with 14 bases in the middle. Germline-derived CDR1 and CDR2 are GTSNPN and SVGIG (reference sequence). The CDR3 runs 14 residues. The DNA for the CDR3 is TGTGCCTGGGTACCGGGGTTGGACAAAAACATTCAGTACTTC. Protein: CAWVPGLDKNIQYF. Drawing the rest from reference TRBV30 and TRBJ2-4, the complete variable domain is SQTIHQWPATLVQPVGSPLSLECTVEGTSNPNLYWYRQAAGRGLQLLFYSVGIGQISSEVPQNLSASRPQDRQFILSSKKLLLSDSGFYLCAWVPGLDKNIQYFGAGTRLSVL.

This clone was detected only a few times. The chain carries TRBV27 and TRBJ2-7; tentative D call: TRBD2 (6 bases). The CDR3 is made up of 14 amino acids. V lost 6 bases and J lost 6, with 18 bases in between. CDR1 and CDR2 from the germline V gene are MNHEY and SMNVEV (reference sequence). The CDR3 nucleotides are TGTGCCAGCAGCCCCCTCATCCGGGGAGGCGAGCAGTACTTC. Translation: CASSPLIRGGEQYF.

The rearrangement links TRBV25-1 to TRBJ2-1; tentatively, D is TRBD2 (5 bases). Germline V gives CDR1 MGHDK, CDR2 SYGVNS. The CDR3 is 13 amino acids. V was pared by 4 bases and J by 8 bases, with 12 bases between. The chain's CDR3 is CASSVDTRYEQFF. CDR3 nucleotide sequence: TGTGCCAGCAGTGTAGATACTAGGTATGAGCAGTTCTTC.

The V and J genes are TRBV4-1 and TRBJ2-4; D is possibly TRBD2 (5 bases). The germline CDR1 and CDR2 sequences are MGHRA and YSYEKL. CDR3 size: 16 residues. Trimming stripped 5 bases from V and 0 bases from J, with 14 bases between. The CDR3 nucleotides read TGCGCCAGCAGCTCGTCGAGCGGAATAGCCAAAAACATTCAGTACTTC. Translating it yields CASSSSSGIAKNIQYF.

This clone was seen a few times. The chain recombines TRBV7-6 with TRBJ2-5; 8 bases map to TRBD2. Trimming removed 1 base from V and 2 bases from J; junction bases left unmatched: 9. Germline V gives CDR1 SGHVS, CDR2 FNYEAQ. This CDR3 region has 17 residues. DNA of the CDR3: TGTGCCAGCAGCTTAGGGCTAGCGGGTACACAACAAGAGACCCAGTACTTC. Its translation is CASSLGLAGTQQETQYF.

This clone was detected only a few times. V and J are TRBV29-1 and TRBJ2-1; no clear D gene. V was trimmed by 3 bases and J by 2 bases, leaving 8 bases between them. The CDR3 contains 13 residues. The germline V gene encodes CDR1 SQVTM and CDR2 ANQGSEA. CDR3 nucleotides: TGCAGCGTTGACGACTCCGCCTACAATGAGCAGTTCTTC. Translation: CSVDDSAYNEQFF.

This sequence joins TRBV19 and TRBJ2-2, with 7 positions matching TRBD1. V lost 7 bases and J lost 3; bases outside the gene matches: 5. The CDR3 sequence is 14 residues long. Germline CDR1 and CDR2: LNHDA and SQIVND (reference sequence). The CDR3 loop is CASTDTGDTGELFF. CDR3 sequence (DNA): TGTGCCAGTACCGATACAGGGGACACCGGGGAGCTGTTTTTT.

This clone was counted once. One junction end does not reproduce the germline sequence, and a read error may be involved. The chain joins TRBV27 to TRBJ2-7, with TRBD2 matching over 10 bases. CDR1 and CDR2 from the germline V gene are MNHEY and SMNVEV (reference sequence). This CDR3 comprises 15 residues. The CDR3 nucleotides are TGTGCCAGCAGCTGGCAACTACAGGCTAGCGGGAGTTTGAACTTC. Protein sequence: CASSWQLQASGSLNF.

This clone was seen a few times. The V gene is TRBV4-1, the J gene TRBJ2-1; 11 nucleotides match TRBD2. CDR3 size: 18 residues. Germline values: CDR1 MGHRA, CDR2 YSYEKL. J gave up 8 bases and V 4 bases, and 16 bases lay outside the gene matches. DNA for the CDR3: TGCGCCAGCAGCCTTCGATACCTAGCGGGAGGAACAACCTATGAGCAGTTCTTC. This sequence encodes CASSLRYLAGGTTYEQFF.

This clone was seen a handful of times. The chain has TRBV9 and TRBJ2-2; a possible D gene is TRBD1 (6 bases). Trimming cost V 4 bases and J 4 bases, with 14 bases left between them. In germline, CDR1 is SGDLS, CDR2 YYNGEE. The CDR3 sequence is 15 residues long. The CDR3 protein is CASSSGAVPTGELFF. DNA for the CDR3: TGTGCCAGCAGCTCAGGGGCGGTTCCCACCGGGGAGCTGTTTTTT.

V gene TRBV6-5 combines with J gene TRBJ2-7, with D unclear. Germline V gene lookup returns CDR1 MNHEY and CDR2 SVGAGI. Trimming shortened V by 5 bases and J by 3 bases, and 5 bases separated the two germline ends. This CDR3 is built from 11 residues. CDR3 sequence reads: CASSGNYEQYF. CDR3 DNA sequence: TGTGCCAGCAGTGGCAACTACGAGCAGTACTTC.

This clone was detected a few times. The J gene is TRBJ1-5, the V gene TRBV5-4, with TRBD1 identical over 7 bases. Germline V gene sequence: CDR1 SGHNT, CDR2 YYREEE (reference sequence). The CDR3 has 16 amino acids. V trimming: 0 bases; J trimming: 4 bases; junction bases outside the gene matches: 7. CDR3 sequence: CASSLGTGQSNQPQHF. The CDR3 DNA follows: TGTGCCAGCAGCTTGGGGACAGGACAAAGTAATCAGCCCCAGCATTTT. Full variable domain (rest looked up from reference TRBV5-4 and TRBJ1-5): ETGVTQSPTHLIKTRGQQVTLRCSSQSGHNTVSWYQQALGQGPQFIFQYYREEENGRGNFPPRFSGLQFPNYSSELNVNALELDDSALYLCASSLGTGQSNQPQHFGDGTRLSIL.